The entry that follows covers one T cell receptor (beta chain) sequence. Germline is not matched at one junction end, which may reflect a read error. CDR3 length equals 14 residues. Germline CDR1 is ENHRY and CDR2 is SYGVKD. This entry comes from a study of T cells in Graves' hyperthyroidism and ophthalmopathy. Authors of the study amplified TCR beta CDR3 regions from RNA transcripts. The HTBI set primed first-round TCR CDR3 RT-PCR. TCRdb processed the multiplex PCR reads anew with MiXCR; each CDR3 protein has one entry. The repertoire holds approximately 510,000 distinct CDR3 sequences, with 46% as singletons.

This chain uses TRBV10-3 with TRBJ1-4, with TRBD1 matching 8 bases. This TCR was sampled from an adult woman with Graves' disease, either hyperthyroidism or ophthalmopathy (not recorded which). What was sequenced was peripheral blood or thyroid tissue (not recorded which). The DNA of the CDR3 is TGTGCCAGCAGTCACAGGGGGAGAAGCCCCGAAATGTTTTTT. It yields the protein CASSHRGRSPEMFF.